This T cell receptor beta chain appears in the sequencing data of a study of CXCR3-negative and CXCR3-positive naive CD8 T cells. Turning to the study itself: Overall TRB read output was about 140 million, and each library contained about 1.5 +/- 0.3 million reads. General study results and limits: Greater hydrophobicity was found in TRB CDR3s of CXCR3-positive naive cells than of CXCR3-negative naive cells.

As for this clonotype: Its antigen is unknown.

Triplicate approximately 300,000-cell sorts were made of each CD8+ T cell subset. UMI-labeled 5' RACE yielded the TRB cDNA libraries. TCRdb re-called the 5' RACE reads; every CDR3 protein appears as one record, without DNA. This sample carries some 130,000 distinct CDR3 sequences, with 0.29% going to the ten biggest clones. The V gene's germline CDR1 is SQVTM and CDR2 ANQGSEA. This CDR3 contains 12 residues. The sample consisted of naive CXCR3- CD8+ T cells from blood. Subset here: CD45RO-CCR7+CD27+CD95- naive CD8+ T cells lacking CXCR3 (TNR3-). This receptor was identified in a human donor in good health. Some clones in this sample may be carry-over from other donors' samples. V usage is TRBV29-1 and J usage is TRBJ2-7; the TCRdb call, TRBD1, lacks DNA for checking. The CDR3: CSVYRDRDEQYF.